Listed here are 17 T cell receptor beta chains from one sample, sequenced in a study of cytomegalovirus exposure and HLA in healthy donors. The primer mix had 60 Vbeta and 13 Jbeta primers. Generated by immunoSEQ multiplex PCR, the TCRdb table keeps only in-frame clones and is missing some. The sample has about 220,000 clones, about 75% seen once. What was sequenced was PBMCs. The origin of the receptors is a woman aged 30 to 39 in good health and CMV-seronegative.

In this sample, this clone turned up once. Its ends do not fully match the called genes, so a read error is possible. This chain links TRBV7-9 with TRBJ2-5; unclear D gene. The CDR3 length is 13 residues. Germline V gives CDR1 SEHNR, CDR2 FQNEAQ (reference sequence). The CDR3 sequence: CSSSSDRFETQYF. The CDR3 region has the DNA TGTTCCAGCAGCTCAGATCGTTTCGAGACCCAGTACTTC. The full variable domain, its missing parts supplied by reference TRBV7-9 and TRBJ2-5, is DTGVSQNPRHKITKRGQNVTFRCDPISEHNRLYWYRQTLGQGPEFLTYFQNEAQLEKSRLLSDRFSAERPKGSFSTLEIQRTEQGDSAMYLCSSSSDRFETQYFGPGTRLLVL.

The chain links TRBV30 to TRBJ2-7, with D possibly matching TRBD1 (6 bases). Germline CDR1 and CDR2: GTSNPN and SVGIG (reference sequence). V was pared by 4 bases and J by 3 bases, with 7 bases between. This CDR3 contains 11 residues. CDR3 region: CAWKQGYEQYF. In nucleotides, the CDR3 is TGTGCCTGGAAACAGGGCTACGAGCAGTACTTC.

The gene calls are TRBV11-2 and TRBJ2-2, with D hard to call. The CDR3 has 13 residues. Trimming removed 5 bases from V and 5 bases from J, with 9 bases in between. Germline V gene lookup returns CDR1 SGHAT and CDR2 FQNNGV. In DNA form, the CDR3 reads TGTGCCAGCAGCGCCGACGGGACCGGGGAGCTGTTTTTT. Protein: CASSADGTGELFF.

The chain couples TRBV4-2 to TRBJ1-2; D gene uncertain. Germline loops: CDR1 LGHNA, CDR2 YNFKEQ. Trimming took off 1 base at V and 2 bases at J, with 8 bases between the two ends. The CDR3 extends over 14 amino acids. The CDR3 region is CASSQVADNYGYTF. In DNA form, the CDR3 reads TGTGCCAGCAGCCAAGTAGCCGACAACTATGGCTACACCTTC.

The rearrangement links TRBV7-3 to TRBJ2-1; TRBD2 matches at 8 bases. Trimming took 3 bases from V and 7 from J; bases not matched to a gene: 8. The CDR3 is 15 amino acids. CDR1 and CDR2 (germline): SGHTA, FQGTGA. This CDR3 is CASSFGRGARNEQFF. CDR3 nucleotides: TGTGCCAGCAGCTTTGGGCGGGGGGCTAGGAATGAGCAGTTCTTC.

This clone has more than one count but fewer than ten. The V and J genes are TRBV30 and TRBJ1-1; 7 bases agree with TRBD1. Germline V gives CDR1 GTSNPN, CDR2 SVGIG (reference sequence). The V gene end was trimmed by 1 base and the J gene end by 10 bases; junction bases not matched to a gene: 9. The CDR3 contains 13 residues. The CDR3 loop is CAWSGAGGNRAFF. CDR3 bases: TGTGCCTGGAGTGGGGCAGGGGGAAATCGAGCTTTCTTT.

This clone showed up just a few times. The chain couples TRBV6-6 to TRBJ1-5; maybe TRBD1 (5 bases). The germline gives CDR1 MNHNY, CDR2 SVGAGI (reference sequence). V gave up 5 bases and J gave up 6 bases, with 11 bases separating them. The CDR3 sequence is 13 residues long. The CDR3 spells CASSTGRIQPQHF. The CDR3 nucleotides are TGTGCCAGCAGTACAGGACGGATTCAGCCCCAGCATTTT.

The sample holds a few counts of this clone. One junction end disagrees with the germline gene, perhaps due to a read error. The chain employs TRBV7-7 and TRBJ2-5, with D possibly TRBD1 on 5 matching bases. The CDR3 contains 14 residues. Germline V gene sequence: CDR1 SSHAT, CDR2 FNYEAQ (reference sequence). CDR3 coding DNA: TGTGCTAGCAGCTCCACAGGTCTCCAAGAGACCCAGTACTTC. This gives the protein CASSSTGLQETQYF.

The chain uses TRBV2 and TRBJ2-5; 9 nucleotides align to TRBD1. Per germline, CDR1 SNHLY and CDR2 FYNNEI. V dropped 8 bases and J dropped 4; count of bases not matched to a gene: 5. CDR3 size: 13 residues. CDR3 residues: CASVQGATETQYF. DNA of the CDR3: TGTGCCAGCGTACAGGGGGCTACAGAGACCCAGTACTTC.

In DNA, the CDR3 is TGTGCCAGTAGCCAAGCGGGGGGGGCCACAGATACGCAGTATTTT. Translated: CASSQAGGATDTQYF. The V and J genes are TRBV19 and TRBJ2-3; TRBD2 matches 10 bases. The CDR3 length is 15 residues. Germline V gene lookup returns CDR1 LNHDA and CDR2 SQIVND (reference sequence). J lost 2 bases, V lost 6 bases, and 5 bases had no gene match.

The genes are TRBV20-1 and TRBJ1-3; no clear D. The V end lost 5 bases, the J end lost 4 bases, and 6 bases lay between the germline ends. This CDR3 has 11 amino acids. Germline V CDR1 and CDR2: DFQATT, SNEGSKA (reference sequence). The CDR3 coding sequence is TGCAGTGCTCCACAGGGAAACACCATATATTTT. As protein: CSAPQGNTIYF.

The chain carries TRBV7-3 and TRBJ2-3, with 9 bases identical to TRBD2. The CDR3 extends over 15 amino acids. Germline trimming cut 1 base from V and 4 bases from J; bases unmatched to any gene: 3. The germline gives CDR1 SGHTA, CDR2 FQGTGA. CDR3 DNA sequence: TGTGCCAGCAGCTTAAGCGGGAGGGCGGCAGATACGCAGTATTTT. This encodes CASSLSGRAADTQYF.

The chain couples TRBV2 to TRBJ2-7, with D unresolved. CDR1 and CDR2 from the germline V gene are SNHLY and FYNNEI. This CDR3 has 14 residues. Deletions cut 8 bases from V and 4 bases from J, with 18 bases between. The CDR3 bases are TGTGCCAGCGTGCCACGGGTTCTAATGTACGAGCAGTACTTC. This translates into CASVPRVLMYEQYF. The full variable domain, with the rest looked up from reference TRBV2 and TRBJ2-7, is EPEVTQTPSHQVTQMGQEVILRCVPISNHLYFYWYRQILGQKVEFLVSFYNNEISEKSEIFDDQFSVERPDGSNFTLKIRSTKLEDSAMYFCASVPRVLMYEQYFGPGTRLTVT.

V usage is TRBV10-2 and J usage is TRBJ2-1, with 9 bases aligning to TRBD2. The trim removed 3 bases at V and 7 bases at J, leaving 10 bases unmatched. From germline, CDR1 is WSHSY and CDR2 SAAADI. There are 16 residues in the CDR3. This CDR3 is CASSESGGGAGNEQFF. CDR3 in DNA: TGCGCCAGCAGTGAATCAGGCGGGGGGGCTGGGAATGAGCAGTTCTTC.

This rearrangement joins TRBV25-1 to TRBJ1-2; 8 bases are shared with TRBD1. In germline, CDR1 is MGHDK, CDR2 SYGVNS. The CDR3 loop spans 14 amino acids. After removal of 5 bases from V and 8 bases from J, the junction contained 10 bases not matched to a gene. In DNA, the CDR3 is TGTGCCAGCAGTACGACAGGGGCCCGGGGAGGCTACACCTTC. Its protein product is CASSTTGARGGYTF.

The chain is built from TRBV23-1 and TRBJ1-5, with 7 bases identical to TRBD1. TRBV23-1 is treated as an ORF (open reading frame) with a function not yet certain. This CDR3 region has 17 residues. V was pared by 5 bases and J by 3 bases, with 13 bases of the junction left unmatched. The CDR3 loop is CASSTQPYRGPNQPQHF. The DNA for the CDR3 is TGCGCCAGCAGTACCCAGCCCTACAGGGGCCCCAATCAGCCCCAGCATTTT.

V and J are TRBV21-1 and TRBJ2-3; the table calls TRBD2, which could not be checked here. TRBV21-1 is a listed pseudogene. CDR3 length equals 23 residues. The CDR3 sequence is CASSPSGRGPGLAAQSSTDTQYF. The DNA of the CDR3 is TGTGCCAGCAGCCCAAGTGGGAGGGGGCCGGGACTAGCGGCCCAATCTAGCACAGATACGCAGTATTTT.